Listed here are 28 T cell receptor beta chains from one sample, sequenced in a study of cytomegalovirus exposure and HLA in healthy donors. It was with 60 Vbeta and 13 Jbeta primers that the PCR ran. Only in-frame clones appear in the TCRdb table, and some are missing; sequencing was by immunoSEQ multiplex PCR. Found here are about 100,000 clones, 65% to 80% of them singletons; the top ten hold 6.5% to 9%. Input material: PBMCs. These receptors originate from a man in his forties in good health and CMV-seropositive.

The V and J genes are TRBV10-1 and TRBJ2-7, with 7 nucleotides matching TRBD1. Germline V lookup: CDR1 WNHNN, CDR2 SYGVQD (reference sequence). The CDR3 loop spans 15 amino acids. Trimming cost V 6 bases and J 3 bases; bases outside gene matches: 11. The CDR3 region is CASSELSTGVYEQYF. The CDR3 nucleotides read TGCGCCAGCAGCGAGCTCTCAACAGGGGTCTACGAGCAGTACTTC.

This clone is medium-sized in the sample. The same CDR3 also results from other DNA sequences found in this sample. The V gene is TRBV7-6, the J gene TRBJ2-1; 7 bases agree with TRBD1. Germline V gives CDR1 SGHVS, CDR2 FNYEAQ. With V trimmed by 5 bases and J by 4 bases, 2 bases remained unmatched. The CDR3 contains 13 residues. CDR3 nucleotide sequence: TGTGCCAGCAGCCTGACAGGGTACAATGAGCAGTTCTTC. Translation gives CASSLTGYNEQFF.

In its sample, this clone was seen a few times. Sequence at one end of the junction differs from germline and may be a read error. The chain couples TRBV7-7 to TRBJ2-5; D unresolved. The CDR3 length is 13 residues. Germline CDR1 SSHAT, CDR2 FNYEAQ (reference sequence). The chain's CDR3 is CASSLRGQETQYF. The CDR3 region has the DNA TGTGCTAGCAGCTTACGCGGCCAAGAGACCCAGTACTTC.

The chain has TRBV4-3 and TRBJ1-2; 9 nucleotides align to TRBD1. The junction had 5 bases not matched to a gene; V was cut back by 0 bases and J by 6 bases. The CDR3 covers 15 residues. CDR1 LGHNA and CDR2 YSLEER come from the germline V gene. The CDR3 nucleotides read TGCGCCAGCAGCCAAGATGGGGGACAGGGAGATGGCTACACCTTC. Translated, it gives CASSQDGGQGDGYTF.

The rearrangement uses TRBV6-5 and TRBJ1-4, with TRBD1 matching over 10 bases. V shed 6 bases and J 7 bases; nucleotides not matched to a gene: 5. CDR3 length: 14 residues. Germline V gives CDR1 MNHEY, CDR2 SVGAGI. The CDR3 sequence: CASSLTGGGEKLFF. DNA for the CDR3: TGTGCCAGCAGCCTGACAGGGGGCGGTGAAAAACTGTTTTTT.

In this sample, this clone turned up a few times. The chain has TRBV5-6 and TRBJ2-1; a weak D match, TRBD1 (5 bases). Germline CDR1 is SGHDT and CDR2 is YYEEEE. The CDR3 has 17 amino acids. The V end was cut by 0 bases, the J end by 0 bases, with 13 bases between. In DNA form, the CDR3 reads TGTGCCAGCAGCTTGGAGACAGTTGTTATCTCCTACAATGAGCAGTTCTTC. Protein: CASSLETVVISYNEQFF.

The rearrangement uses TRBV6-6 and TRBJ1-1; 8 bases are a match to TRBD1. Unmatched junction bases numbered 1, after V lost 0 bases and J lost 1 base. The CDR3 contains 15 residues. The germline V gene encodes CDR1 MNHNY and CDR2 SVGAGI (reference sequence). CDR3: CASSYSGTGNTEAFF. CDR3 DNA: TGTGCCAGCAGTTACTCTGGGACAGGGAACACTGAAGCTTTCTTT.

The chain links TRBV19 to TRBJ2-7; TRBD1 is a possible D gene (5 bases). Trimming removed 1 base from V and 5 bases from J, with 18 bases in between. Germline V CDR1 and CDR2: LNHDA, SQIVND (reference sequence). There are 16 residues in the CDR3. CDR3 nucleotide sequence: TGTGCCAGTAGTATAGCACCTGGTGCAGGGAAAAACGAGCAGTACTTC. Translated, it gives CASSIAPGAGKNEQYF.

This chain connects TRBV25-1 to TRBJ2-5, with 12 nucleotides matching TRBD2. CDR1 and CDR2 (germline): MGHDK, SYGVNS. V gave up 2 bases and J gave up 1 base; unmatched junction bases: 8. The CDR3 loop spans 18 amino acids. CDR3 loop: CASSERGTSGSPQETQYF. CDR3 DNA sequence: TGTGCCAGCAGTGAAAGGGGGACTAGCGGGTCTCCCCAAGAGACCCAGTACTTC.

The CDR3 is CASSLMGHLNTEAFF. CDR3 in DNA: TGCGCCAGCAGCTTGATGGGACACCTGAACACTGAAGCTTTCTTT. The rearrangement joins TRBV5-1 to TRBJ1-1; TRBD1 might be the D (6 bases). The germline CDR1 and CDR2 sequences are SGHRS and YFSETQ. V lost 1 base and J lost 0, with 10 bases in between. The CDR3 extends over 15 amino acids. Full variable domain (missing parts from reference TRBV5-1 and TRBJ1-1): KAGVTQTPRYLIKTRGQQVTLSCSPISGHRSVSWYQQTPGQGLQFLFEYFSETQRNKGNFPGRFSGRQFSNSRSEMNVSTLELGDSALYLCASSLMGHLNTEAFFGQGTRLTVV.

V usage is TRBV7-8 and J usage is TRBJ1-1; no clear D gene. From germline, CDR1 is SGHVS and CDR2 FQNEAQ. The CDR3 extends over 12 amino acids. Trimming took 7 bases from V and 0 from J, leaving 6 bases between them. CDR3 sequence: CASKPMNTEAFF. CDR3 in DNA: TGTGCCAGCAAGCCCATGAACACTGAAGCTTTCTTT.

This rearrangement joins TRBV6-1 to TRBJ2-5; 10 bases are a match to TRBD1. V shed 7 bases and J 2 bases; nucleotides not matched to a gene: 4. The CDR3 covers 14 residues. Per germline, CDR1 MNHNS and CDR2 SASEGT. The CDR3 reads CASTGDRGQETQYF. DNA of the CDR3: TGTGCCAGCACGGGGGACAGGGGACAAGAGACCCAGTACTTC.

The chain employs TRBV5-1 and TRBJ1-6; possible D gene TRBD1, 6 bases. The V gene's germline CDR1 is SGHRS and CDR2 YFSETQ. Trimming cost V 6 bases and J 0 bases, with 10 bases left between them. The CDR3 length is 15 residues. Here the CDR3 DNA reads TGCGCCAGCACCGAAGGGGGCTCCTATAATTCACCCCTCCACTTT. Protein: CASTEGGSYNSPLHF.

CDR3 sequence reads: CASRTGLAGGYNEQFF. The CDR3 bases are TGTGCCAGCAGGACGGGACTAGCGGGAGGGTACAATGAGCAGTTCTTC. The gene calls are TRBV28 and TRBJ2-1, with TRBD2 matching 16 bases. The ends lost 6 bases at V and 4 bases at J; junction bases unmatched: 3. Germline-derived CDR1 and CDR2 are MDHEN and SYDVKM. This CDR3 contains 16 residues.

By its share, this clone is medium-sized. V is TRBV7-9 and J is TRBJ1-2; 7 bases map to TRBD1. Germline V gene data show CDR1 as SEHNR and CDR2 as FQNEAQ (reference sequence). The CDR3 sequence is 15 residues long. Trimming removed 5 bases from V and 2 bases from J; junction bases left unmatched: 8. As DNA, the CDR3 is TGTGCCAGCAGCGGCGGACAGGAGATGAACTATGGCTACACCTTC. This codes for CASSGGQEMNYGYTF.

The chain has TRBV9 and TRBJ1-5; tentatively, D is TRBD1 (6 bases). V was trimmed by 2 bases and J by 0 bases, leaving 15 bases between them. CDR3 length equals 17 residues. In germline, CDR1 is SGDLS, CDR2 YYNGEE. The CDR3 spells CASSVSYRVNSNQPQHF. CDR3 nucleotide sequence: TGTGCCAGCAGCGTGAGCTACAGGGTCAATAGCAATCAGCCCCAGCATTTT. The full variable domain, its missing parts supplied by reference TRBV9 and TRBJ1-5, is DSGVTQTPKHLITATGQRVTLRCSPRSGDLSVYWYQQSLDQGLQFLIQYYNGEERAKGNILERFSAQQFPDLHSELNLSSLELGDSALYFCASSVSYRVNSNQPQHFGDGTRLSIL.

The rearrangement uses TRBV6-6 and TRBJ1-5; a possible D gene is TRBD1 (5 bases). Trimming shortened V by 2 bases and J by 2 bases, and 13 bases separated the two germline ends. This CDR3 is 16 amino acids long. In germline, CDR1 is MNHNY, CDR2 SVGAGI (reference sequence). This CDR3 reads CASSYGHPSGNQPQHF. As DNA, the CDR3 is TGTGCCAGCAGTTACGGACATCCCTCGGGCAATCAGCCCCAGCATTTT.

The chain couples TRBV5-1 to TRBJ2-2; TRBD1 matches 7 bases. Unmatched junction bases numbered 0, after V lost 2 bases and J lost 5 bases. Per germline, CDR1 SGHRS and CDR2 YFSETQ. There are 13 residues in the CDR3. Written as DNA, the CDR3 is TGCGCCAGCAGCTTCAGGGGGACCGGGGAGCTGTTTTTT. Translated: CASSFRGTGELFF.

Comment on this clone: Within the sample, other DNA sequences also encode this same CDR3. This rearrangement joins TRBV29-1 to TRBJ2-7, with a weak D call TRBD2 (5 bases). Germline V gene data show CDR1 as SQVTM and CDR2 as ANQGSEA. CDR3 length: 12 residues. In DNA, the CDR3 is TGCAGTGCCACGAGGGAATCCTACGAGCAGTACTTC. Protein product: CSATRESYEQYF.

Details on this clone: The same CDR3 can be traced to other DNA sequences in this sample. The rearrangement uses TRBV6-7 and TRBJ2-2; TRBD1 might be the D (6 bases). TRBV6-7 is designated an ORF whose function remains uncertain. The V gene lost 2 bases and the J gene lost 4 bases, with 11 bases spanning the gap. CDR3 length: 15 amino acids. The CDR3, as DNA: TGTGCCAGCAGTTACGATACAGGGTCCACCGGGGAGCTGTTTTTT. Its translation: CASSYDTGSTGELFF.

The genes are TRBV14 and TRBJ2-7; D not certain. Germline CDR1 SGHDN, CDR2 FVKESK. This CDR3 comprises 16 residues. V dropped 4 bases and J dropped 3 bases, with 19 bases sitting between them. CDR3 DNA sequence: TGTGCCAGCAGCCCCCTACCTAGTGGCAATGACTACGAGCAGTACTTC. Translating gives CASSPLPSGNDYEQYF.

The chain has TRBV6-1 and TRBJ1-5; TRBD1 is a possible D gene (5 bases). Germline assignment: CDR1 MNHNS and CDR2 SASEGT. V lost 1 base to trimming and J lost 4 bases, with 14 bases between them. The CDR3 contains 16 residues. The CDR3 here is CASSEDGEGRNQPQHF. In nucleotides, the CDR3 is TGTGCCAGCAGTGAAGACGGGGAGGGGAGGAATCAGCCCCAGCATTTT.

The gene calls are TRBV27 and TRBJ1-1; no reliable D call. CDR3 size: 14 residues. Germline loops: CDR1 MNHEY, CDR2 SMNVEV (reference sequence). Trimming took off 4 bases at V and 6 bases at J, with 15 bases between the two ends. CDR3 DNA: TGTGCCAGCAGTTCTCGGCCAGGACTCGCTGAAGCTTTCTTT. It encodes CASSSRPGLAEAFF.

The genes are TRBV28 and TRBJ2-4; TRBD2 agrees at 13 bases. The germline CDR1 and CDR2 sequences are MDHEN and SYDVKM. CDR3 length: 19 residues. The J segment lost 2 bases and the V segment lost 6 bases, leaving 13 bases of the junction unmatched. The CDR3 is CASRRRLAGGGATKNIQYF. Written as DNA, the CDR3 is TGTGCCAGCAGAAGGCGACTAGCGGGGGGAGGGGCTACCAAAAACATTCAGTACTTC.

The chain carries TRBV19 and TRBJ2-1; 12 nucleotides line up with TRBD2. The trim removed 5 bases at V and 8 bases at J, leaving 7 bases unmatched. Germline V gene sequence: CDR1 LNHDA, CDR2 SQIVND (reference sequence). The CDR3 consists of 15 residues. The DNA for the CDR3 is TGTGCCAGTAGTCCCCGACTAGCGGGAGTCTATGAGCAGTTCTTC. Translated: CASSPRLAGVYEQFF.

The rearrangement uses TRBV2 and TRBJ1-4; D remains ambiguous. V lost 9 bases and J lost 7, with 24 bases in between. This CDR3 spans 16 amino acids. Per the germline V gene, CDR1 is SNHLY and CDR2 is FYNNEI. CDR3 in DNA: TGTGCCAGTACGGAGCGGCCGGGCTATTTGGGTGAAAAACTGTTTTTT. This gives the protein CASTERPGYLGEKLFF.

The chain is built from TRBV7-6 and TRBJ2-3; 11 bases line up with TRBD2. With 3 bases clipped from V and 2 bases from J, the junction kept 4 bases outside the gene matches. The CDR3 length is 16 residues. Per the germline V gene, CDR1 is SGHVS and CDR2 is FNYEAQ. CDR3 coding DNA: TGTGCCAGCAGCTTGAAGACTAGCGGGAACACAGATACGCAGTATTTT. Translation: CASSLKTSGNTDTQYF.

The rearrangement links TRBV9 to TRBJ2-7, with TRBD2 as a possible D gene (5 bases). This CDR3 comprises 14 residues. Germline values: CDR1 SGDLS, CDR2 YYNGEE. The germline V and J ends were trimmed by 0 bases and 3 bases, with 10 bases remaining between them. The CDR3 DNA reads as TGTGCCAGCAGCGTAGACGGGAATTTCTACGAGCAGTACTTC. This sequence encodes CASSVDGNFYEQYF.